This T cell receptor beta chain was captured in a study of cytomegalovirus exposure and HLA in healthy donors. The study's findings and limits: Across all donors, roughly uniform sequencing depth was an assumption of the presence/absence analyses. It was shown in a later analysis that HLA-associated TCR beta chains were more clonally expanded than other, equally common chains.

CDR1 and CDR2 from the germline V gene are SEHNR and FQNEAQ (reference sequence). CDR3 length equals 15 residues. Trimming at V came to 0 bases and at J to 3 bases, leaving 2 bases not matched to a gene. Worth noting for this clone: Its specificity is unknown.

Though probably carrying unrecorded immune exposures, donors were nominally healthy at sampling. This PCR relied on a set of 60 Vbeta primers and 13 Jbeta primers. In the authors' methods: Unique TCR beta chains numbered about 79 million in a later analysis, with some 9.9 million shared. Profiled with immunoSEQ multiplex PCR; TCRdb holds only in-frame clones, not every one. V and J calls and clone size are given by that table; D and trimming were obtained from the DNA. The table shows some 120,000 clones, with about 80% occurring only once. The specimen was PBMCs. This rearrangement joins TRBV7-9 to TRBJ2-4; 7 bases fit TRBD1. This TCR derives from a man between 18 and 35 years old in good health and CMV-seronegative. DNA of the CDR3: TGTGCCAGCAGCTTAGCTGGGACAGACAAAAACATTCAGTACTTC. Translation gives CASSLAGTDKNIQYF.